The entry below gives a single T cell receptor (beta chain) sequence along with its context. The sample originates from a study of T cells expressing NK-cell markers. Study at large: Source material for TCR beta repertoires consisted of sorted CD3+CD56+NKG2C+, CD3+CD56+NKG2C- and CD3+CD56-NKG2C+ T cells. The authors sequenced eight donors, of whom seven were HCMV-seropositive and one was seronegative.

Germline CDR1 ENHRY, CDR2 SYGVKD. The CDR3 is 15 residues long. Production of TCR beta cDNA relied on 5'RACE template switching with UMIs. With the 5' RACE reads reprocessed, TCRdb shows one record per CDR3 protein and no DNA. The sample's table shows around 14,000 distinct CDR3 sequences. The sequencing input was blood T cells: a sorted CD56 or NKG2C T cell subset, CD4+ or CD8+ T cells, or bulk PBMC T cells (not recorded which). The receptor was isolated from a man aged 18 to 70 in good health. The chain is built from TRBV10-3 and TRBJ2-1. The CDR3 sequence: CAISLAGGAYNEQFF.